Each of the 24 T cell receptor beta chains below was sequenced from the same sample in a study of blood T cells in healthy people across ages. The second PCR ran roughly 7 to 12 cycles with a sample-barcoded 5' primer and J-beta primers. TCRdb re-called the 5' RACE reads with MiXCR, one entry per CDR3 protein. Of 450,000 to 600,000 distinct CDR3 sequences listed, about 26% were seen once; the top ten hold approximately 3.3%. The data also belong to a second study, concerning T cells of mothers and their children.

The sequenced material came from blood. The receptors stem from a boy aged 2 to 10 in good health.

V and J are TRBV21-1 and TRBJ2-5; TRBD1, as called in the table, went unchecked against the DNA. The J call may be wrong; the DNA end is better matched by TRBJ2-1. TRBV21-1 has pseudogene status. This CDR3 is 14 amino acids long. Here the CDR3 reads CASSNRDTKDEQFF. For the CDR3, the DNA is TGTGCCAGCAGCAACCGGGATACGAAGGATGAGCAGTTCTTC.

The V and J genes are TRBV6-6 and TRBJ2-7; 7 nucleotides match TRBD1. Germline V CDR1 and CDR2: MNHNY, SVGAGI (reference sequence). The CDR3 length is 14 residues. V dropped 7 bases and J dropped 2; count of bases not matched to a gene: 8. The CDR3 DNA reads TGTGCCAGCACCTCAACAGACAGGGCCTACGAGCAGTACGTC. It is translated as CASTSTDRAYEQYV.

A single count supports this clonotype. The J gene is TRBJ2-1, the V gene TRBV2; D is ambiguous. Trimming shortened V by 6 bases and J by 5 bases, and 20 bases separated the two germline ends. CDR3 length equals 16 residues. The germline V gene has CDR1 SNHLY and CDR2 FYNNEI. Here the CDR3 DNA reads TGTGCCAGCAGAGGCCGCATGGAGCCTTTAAACAATGAGCAGTTCTTC. Translating it yields CASRGRMEPLNNEQFF.

The DNA for the CDR3 is TGCGCCAGCAGCCAAGGGACAGGGGGCGCCGGGAGTAATGAAAAACTGTTTTTT. Translation: CASSQGTGGAGSNEKLFF. The chain carries TRBV4-3 and TRBJ1-4; 11 positions match TRBD1. This CDR3 comprises 18 residues. V was pared by 1 base and J by 4 bases, with 8 bases of the junction left unmatched. Looked up from germline, CDR1 is LGHNA and CDR2 is YSLEER.

This clonotype occurred a few times. The gene calls are TRBV4-1 and TRBJ1-2; D may be TRBD1 (5 bases). Germline V CDR1 and CDR2: MGHRA, YSYEKL. V was clipped by 1 base and J by 6 bases, with 18 bases between them. The CDR3 length is 16 residues. The CDR3 protein is CASSQGLLKGRDGYTF. Here the CDR3 DNA reads TGCGCCAGCAGCCAAGGACTCCTGAAGGGGCGAGATGGCTACACCTTC.

The rearrangement joins TRBV9 to TRBJ1-2, with 11 bases matching TRBD1. V dropped 3 bases and J dropped 4; count of bases not matched to a gene: 11. Germline V CDR1 and CDR2: SGDLS, YYNGEE. The CDR3 covers 17 residues. Here the CDR3 DNA reads TGTGCCAGCAGCGGATTCCGGGACAGGGGGAATCGCTATGGCTACACCTTC. Its protein product is CASSGFRDRGNRYGYTF. Filled out from reference TRBV9 and TRBJ1-2, the complete variable domain reads DSGVTQTPKHLITATGQRVTLRCSPRSGDLSVYWYQQSLDQGLQFLIQYYNGEERAKGNILERFSAQQFPDLHSELNLSSLELGDSALYFCASSGFRDRGNRYGYTFGSGTRLTVV.

This clonotype occurred a few times. The chain combines TRBV13 with TRBJ1-1; 10 nucleotides align to TRBD1. The germline CDR1 and CDR2 sequences are PRHDT and FYEKMQ (reference sequence). CDR3 length: 15 residues. V trimming: 4 bases; J trimming: 3 bases; junction bases outside the gene matches: 5. The CDR3 nucleotides are TGTGCCAGCAGCTGGGACAGGGGATTTGACACTGAAGCTTTCTTT. Its translation: CASSWDRGFDTEAFF.

The chain has TRBV9 and TRBJ2-5; 8 positions match TRBD2. The CDR3 length is 17 residues. The V segment lost 0 bases and the J segment 5 bases; nucleotides outside the gene matches: 12. CDR1 SGDLS and CDR2 YYNGEE come from the germline V gene. CDR3: CASSVEPASGYGETQYF. As DNA, the CDR3 is TGTGCCAGCAGCGTAGAACCGGCTAGCGGGTATGGTGAGACCCAGTACTTC.

The gene calls are TRBV20-1 and TRBJ1-2, with 7 bases identical to TRBD1. The germline V gene has CDR1 DFQATT and CDR2 SNEGSKA (reference sequence). The V gene end was trimmed by 0 bases and the J gene end by 4 bases; junction bases not matched to a gene: 2. The length of the CDR3 is 13 residues. CDR3 protein: CSARERQGYGYTF. CDR3 nucleotides: TGCAGTGCTAGAGAAAGACAGGGCTATGGCTACACCTTC.

A few counts support this clonotype. This rearrangement joins TRBV12-3 or TRBV12-4 to TRBJ2-2; TRBD2 aligns across 15 bases. The V segment lost 7 bases and the J segment 6 bases; nucleotides outside the gene matches: 9. This CDR3 spans 17 amino acids. The CDR3, as DNA: TGTGCCAGCACCGGACTAGCGGGGGGGCATGCGGCCGGGGAGCTGTTTTTT. Its translation is CASTGLAGGHAAGELFF.

This clonotype came up a few times. This CDR3 reads CASSTTMNTEAFF. The DNA of the CDR3 is TGTGCCAGCAGCACTACAATGAACACTGAAGCTTTCTTT. V and J are TRBV3-1 and TRBJ1-1; D gene ambiguous. The CDR3 consists of 13 residues. Germline assignment: CDR1 LGHDT and CDR2 YNNKEL (reference sequence). The V end was cut by 5 bases, the J end by 0 bases, with 7 bases between.

CDR3 protein: CSAPRPDYTQYF. For the CDR3, the DNA is TGCAGTGCCCCGAGGCCGGACTATACGCAGTATTTT. The rearrangement uses TRBV20-1 and TRBJ2-3; tentatively, D is TRBD2 (5 bases). Between the trimmed V and J ends, which lost 6 bases and 7 bases, there was a span of 14 bases. Germline values: CDR1 DFQATT, CDR2 SNEGSKA (reference sequence). The CDR3 has 12 amino acids.

In its sample, this clonotype was seen a few times. CDR3 bases: TGTGCCAGCAGCTTGCATGGCGCGGGAGTTTCAGATACGCAGTATTTT. Residues: CASSLHGAGVSDTQYF. The chain is built from TRBV5-4 and TRBJ2-3, with 7 bases matching TRBD2. The CDR3 sequence is 16 residues long. Per the germline V gene, CDR1 is SGHNT and CDR2 is YYREEE (reference sequence). V was pared by 1 base and J by 4 bases, with 9 bases of the junction left unmatched. The whole variable domain, filled in from reference TRBV5-4 and TRBJ2-3, reads ETGVTQSPTHLIKTRGQQVTLRCSSQSGHNTVSWYQQALGQGPQFIFQYYREEENGRGNFPPRFSGLQFPNYSSELNVNALELDDSALYLCASSLHGAGVSDTQYFGPGTRLTVL.

The V call is TRBV7-9, the J call TRBJ2-1; 10 nucleotides match TRBD1. The CDR3 runs 15 residues. The ends lost 1 base at V and 8 bases at J; junction bases unmatched: 5. Germline V CDR1 and CDR2: SEHNR, FQNEAQ (reference sequence). CDR3 sequence: CASSLVGQGIDEQFF. CDR3 nucleotide sequence: TGTGCCAGCAGCTTAGTGGGACAGGGGATAGATGAGCAGTTCTTC.

This clonotype came up once. The chain uses TRBV2 and TRBJ2-2, with TRBD2 matching over 12 bases. The CDR3 runs 16 residues. Germline V gene data show CDR1 as SNHLY and CDR2 as FYNNEI. Unmatched junction bases numbered 0, after V lost 0 bases and J lost 4 bases. In DNA form, the CDR3 reads TGTGCCAGCAGTGAAGCGGGACTAGCGGGCACCGGGGAGCTGTTTTTT. Amino acid sequence: CASSEAGLAGTGELFF.

V is TRBV20-1 and J is TRBJ2-3; a weak D match, TRBD2 (5 bases). The germline CDR1 and CDR2 sequences are DFQATT and SNEGSKA (reference sequence). The CDR3 has 15 residues. Trimming took 4 bases from V and 1 from J, leaving 15 bases between them. The CDR3 here is CSATPGSGRTDTQYF. Here the CDR3 DNA reads TGCAGTGCTACCCCGGGGAGCGGCCGCACAGATACGCAGTATTTT.

There are a few counts of this clonotype. The CDR3 loop is CASGFRVPAGQVNTGELFF. In nucleotides, the CDR3 is TGTGCTAGTGGTTTCCGGGTGCCCGCGGGACAGGTGAACACCGGGGAGCTGTTTTTT. The gene calls are TRBV12-5 and TRBJ2-2; 8 bases align to TRBD1. J gave up 1 base and V 3 bases, and 13 bases lay outside the gene matches. CDR1 and CDR2 (germline): LGHNT, FRNRAP. The CDR3 has 19 amino acids.

This clonotype was observed a handful of times. V gene TRBV10-3 combines with J gene TRBJ2-7; D unclear. This CDR3 is built from 11 residues. CDR1 and CDR2 (germline): ENHRY, SYGVKD. Trimming left V 7 bases short and J 3 bases short, with 7 bases between. CDR3 protein: CAIKDGYEQYF. The CDR3 DNA follows: TGTGCCATCAAAGACGGCTACGAGCAGTACTTC.

This clonotype has just a few counts. The chain has TRBV5-5 and TRBJ2-4; maybe TRBD1 (6 bases). The CDR3 runs to 15 residues. Germline V gives CDR1 SGHKS, CDR2 YYEKEE (reference sequence). Trimming cost V 0 bases and J 7 bases, with 14 bases left between them. The CDR3 nucleotides read TGTGCCAGCAGCTTGGTTCGCAGGGGCCGTAACATTCAGTACTTC. Residues: CASSLVRRGRNIQYF.

This clonotype came up once. The chain employs TRBV5-1 and TRBJ2-6; D gene uncertain. V lost 4 bases to trimming and J lost 3 bases, with 2 bases between them. From germline, CDR1 is SGHRS and CDR2 YFSETQ. The CDR3 has 12 amino acids. Here the CDR3 DNA reads TGCGCCAGCAGCCGTGGGGCCAACGTCCTGACTTTC. Amino acid sequence: CASSRGANVLTF.

Only a few counts were recorded for this clonotype. The gene calls are TRBV9 and TRBJ2-5; D remains ambiguous. CDR1 SGDLS and CDR2 YYNGEE come from the germline V gene. The CDR3 is 13 amino acids. V shed 3 bases and J shed 2 bases, with 8 bases lying between them. In DNA form, the CDR3 reads TGTGCCAGCAGCGAGACAAGTCAAGAGACCCAGTACTTC. Translating gives CASSETSQETQYF. Looking up the rest from reference TRBV9 and TRBJ2-5 gives the full variable domain: DSGVTQTPKHLITATGQRVTLRCSPRSGDLSVYWYQQSLDQGLQFLIQYYNGEERAKGNILERFSAQQFPDLHSELNLSSLELGDSALYFCASSETSQETQYFGPGTRLLVL.

V is TRBV20-1 and J is TRBJ1-1; no clear D. Trimming stripped 3 bases from V and 7 bases from J, with 15 bases between. Germline CDR1 reads DFQATT; CDR2 reads SNEGSKA (reference sequence). The CDR3 sequence is 13 residues long. Written as DNA, the CDR3 is TGCAGTGCTAGTAAAGGCGGGCACCGTGAAGCTTTCTTT. It encodes CSASKGGHREAFF.

The table lists this clonotype with a few counts. The chain has TRBV3-1 and TRBJ1-2, with 7 bases identical to TRBD1. Germline CDR1 is LGHDT and CDR2 is YNNKEL (reference sequence). J lost 5 bases, V lost 5 bases, and 29 bases had no gene match. CDR3 length equals 21 residues. DNA of the CDR3: TGTGCCAGCAGCTCCCCGGGACAGCCGGGCCTCCCGGCGTTTGGTACTTATGGCTACACCTTC. Translation: CASSSPGQPGLPAFGTYGYTF.

The chain is built from TRBV27 and TRBJ2-3; D is perhaps TRBD1 or TRBD2 (5 bases each). The CDR3 spans 13 residues. Germline CDR1 MNHEY, CDR2 SMNVEV (reference sequence). With 6 bases removed from V and 0 bases from J, the gap between germline ends came to 7 bases. CDR3 in DNA: TGTGCCAGCAGGGGACCGAGCACAGATACGCAGTATTTT. This encodes CASRGPSTDTQYF.